A single sample gave rise to the 5 T cell receptor beta chains below, sequenced in a study of blood T cells in healthy people across ages. Alongside a J-beta primer mix, a sample-barcoded 5' primer served in a second PCR lasting about 7 to 12 cycles. TCRdb reanalysed the 5' RACE reads using MiXCR and keeps one entry per CDR3 protein. This sample has 800,000 or so distinct CDR3 sequences; under 80% occur once, and the top ten carry 25% to 35%. Sequencing was carried out using blood. These receptors all stem from a man aged 25 to 40 in good health.

This clonotype appeared a few times. The V call is TRBV4-2, the J call TRBJ1-6; a possible D gene is TRBD1 (5 bases). This CDR3 spans 17 amino acids. Trimming removed 0 bases at V and 6 bases at J, with 15 bases between. Germline loops: CDR1 LGHNA, CDR2 YNFKEQ. Written as DNA, the CDR3 is TGTGCCAGCAGCCAAGATTTAGGGGCTCGAGGTAATTCACCCCTCCACTTT. Protein sequence: CASSQDLGARGNSPLHF.

The chain is built from TRBV6-2 or TRBV6-3 and TRBJ1-4; D unclear. With 9 bases removed from V and 0 bases from J, the gap between germline ends came to 14 bases. CDR1 and CDR2 (germline): MNHEY, SVGEGT. The CDR3 has 15 residues. The CDR3 is CASGNRRATNEKLFF. The DNA for the CDR3 is TGTGCCAGTGGGAATCGGCGCGCAACTAATGAAAAACTGTTTTTT.

The chain employs TRBV6-2 or TRBV6-3 and TRBJ2-1, with D tentatively TRBD1 or TRBD2 (6 bases each). In germline, CDR1 is MNHEY, CDR2 SVGEGT. V was trimmed by 2 bases and J by 13 bases, leaving 15 bases between them. The CDR3 runs 13 residues. The CDR3 nucleotides read TGTGCCAGCAGTTACCCACCTAGGGGGGAACAGTTCTTC. Translation gives CASSYPPRGEQFF.

The V call is TRBV20-1, the J call TRBJ2-4; D unclear. The J call may be incorrect, as the DNA end agrees better with TRBJ2-5. CDR3 length equals 16 residues. CDR1 is DFQATT, CDR2 SNEGSKA, per germline (reference sequence). The CDR3 spells CSALQPRTYPKETQYF. DNA for the CDR3: TGCAGTGCTCTACAACCCCGGACCTACCCGAAAGAGACCCAGTACTTC.

The chain has TRBV12-3 or TRBV12-4 and TRBJ1-1; D is ambiguous. This CDR3 spans 10 amino acids. V was cut by 6 bases and J by 9 bases, with 8 bases left in between. The CDR3 loop reads CASSHEKAFF. The CDR3 nucleotides are TGTGCCAGCAGCCATGAAAAAGCTTTCTTT.